Listed below are T cell receptor beta chains from one sample, sequenced in a study of T cells in Graves' hyperthyroidism and ophthalmopathy. TCRdb re-analysed the multiplex PCR reads in MiXCR, keeping a single row per CDR3 protein. This table holds almost 500,000 distinct CDR3 sequences, roughly 23% found once. The specimen was blood. The receptors were sampled from an older woman with Graves' ophthalmopathy. Both conserved end residues are part of each CDR3.

V	J	CDR3
TRBV4-1	TRBJ2-2	CASSPGLGTSGELFF
TRBV18	TRBJ1-1	CASSPRVQGDTEAFF
TRBV5-1	TRBJ1-2	CASSPDTYGYTF
TRBV2	TRBJ2-2	CASSTSGRAAGELFF
TRBV2	TRBJ2-1	CASSGPSGVPYNEQFF
TRBV27	TRBJ2-7	CASSSTTRYEQYF
TRBV27	TRBJ1-4	CASSPRGRGTNEKLFF
TRBV7-6	TRBJ1-1	CASNPTPDQMDRGLAFF
TRBV4-1	TRBJ2-3	CASSQYIGTYTDTQYF
TRBV12-3/TRBV12-4	TRBJ1-2	CASSRGPQAHYGYTF
TRBV18	TRBJ2-1	CASSEPRSYNEQFF
TRBV28	TRBJ2-7	CASSLKQYYEQYF
TRBV27	TRBJ2-1	CASSNDRGGYNEQFF
TRBV7-2	TRBJ1-4	CASSRFGNEKLFF
TRBV20-1	TRBJ2-3	CSARDGSTTDTQYF
TRBV9	TRBJ2-7	CASSVELAGGPWEQYF
TRBV3-1	TRBJ2-7	CASSQGATSGINAYEQYF
TRBV5-1	TRBJ2-2	CASSFATGGTGELFF
TRBV19	TRBJ2-7	CASRGTYEQYF
TRBV2	TRBJ2-1	CASSERVLSYNEQFF
TRBV5-4	TRBJ1-2	CASSLDPGAPEGYTF
TRBV6-2/TRBV6-3	TRBJ1-1	CASSSPRGRGALMNTEAFF
TRBV5-1	TRBJ2-1	CASSLVGLAGSSYNEQFF
TRBV12-3/TRBV12-4	TRBJ2-6	CASSQQATVSGANVLTF
TRBV6-1	TRBJ1-2	CASSEGGPNYGYTF
TRBV7-9	TRBJ2-2	CASSTGLHTGELFF
TRBV6-2/TRBV6-3	TRBJ2-7	CASASGRYEQYF
TRBV4-1	TRBJ2-3	CASSQDRRAAGEDTQYF
TRBV19	TRBJ2-1	CASSKTPVSYNEQFF
TRBV20-1	TRBJ2-7	CSARKIQGGTTYEQYF
TRBV7-2	TRBJ2-7	CASSLRLDWAYEQYF
TRBV18	TRBJ1-2	CASSPSGQSYGYTF
TRBV9	TRBJ2-1	CASSVELAGHNEQFF
TRBV7-3	TRBJ1-1	CASSPQGAKMNTEAFF
TRBV7-9	TRBJ1-2	CASRSGPRTGYTF
TRBV19	TRBJ1-6	CASSTLGFRLNSPLHF
TRBV7-2	TRBJ1-2	CASSLNPKQGRGYTF
TRBV12-3/TRBV12-4	TRBJ1-3	CASSTQGNTIYF
TRBV6-1	TRBJ2-5	CASSKRQGQETQYF
TRBV24-1	TRBJ1-1	CATSQGQGAYTEAFF
TRBV10-2	TRBJ2-7	CASSPRTGASYEQYF
TRBV28	TRBJ2-7	CASSFGTSGGTYEQYF
TRBV5-1	TRBJ2-3	CASSLNPGASTDTQYF
TRBV2	TRBJ2-2	CASTSSVGGELFF
TRBV11-2	TRBJ1-2	CATRGAGNYGYTF
TRBV2	TRBJ2-1	CASRGLAGGYNEQLF
TRBV7-2	TRBJ2-1	CASSPSGTAYNEQFF
TRBV15	TRBJ2-2	CATSRVYAGELFF
TRBV2	TRBJ1-2	CASSSDSDVYGYTF
TRBV10-2	TRBJ1-1	CASNRDSVGGEAFF
TRBV24-1	TRBJ2-7	CATSDQASSYEQYF
TRBV9	TRBJ2-1	CASSVDAPGYNEQFF
TRBV15	TRBJ1-5	CATSRDRGGSYQPQHF
TRBV10-3	TRBJ1-5	CAISESLWGPELNQPQHF